The 7 T cell receptor beta chains below all came from one sample that was sequenced in a study of Graves' ophthalmopathy and Graves' hyperthyroidism. The study amplified TCR beta CDR3 regions using RNA transcripts. Second-round multiplex PCR came after a first-round RT-PCR that employed HTBI primers. TCRdb ran MiXCR on the multiplex PCR reads and lists one entry per CDR3 protein. The table records roughly 500,000 distinct CDR3 sequences, 13% to 15% of them present only once. Sequenced material: blood. These TCRs come from a woman aged 25 to 39 with Graves' ophthalmopathy.

This clonotype was recorded at least ten times. The chain carries TRBV15 and TRBJ1-1, with D maybe TRBD1 (5 bases). Germline V lookup: CDR1 LNHNV, CDR2 YYDKDF (reference sequence). CDR3 size: 14 residues. V gave up 7 bases and J gave up 5 bases, with 17 bases separating them. CDR3 sequence (DNA): TGTGCCACCAACTCAGGGAAGTTAGAGACTGAAGCTTTCTTT. Encoded protein: CATNSGKLETEAFF.

This clonotype was recorded at least ten times. V is TRBV2 and J is TRBJ1-1; no clear D gene. CDR3 length: 10 residues. Looked up from germline, CDR1 is SNHLY and CDR2 is FYNNEI. The V gene lost 4 bases and the J gene lost 7 bases, with 4 bases spanning the gap. The CDR3 DNA reads TGTGCCAGCAGTGTTATTGAAGCTTTCTTT. Its protein is CASSVIEAFF.

This clonotype occurred many times. The genes are TRBV2 and TRBJ2-7; D may be TRBD1 (5 bases). Germline values: CDR1 SNHLY, CDR2 FYNNEI. Trimming cost V 2 bases and J 3 bases, with 14 bases left between them. CDR3 length: 15 residues. CDR3 in amino acids: CASSERGDRNYEQYF. The CDR3 DNA reads TGTGCCAGCAGTGAAAGAGGCGACAGAAACTACGAGCAGTACTTC.

Comment on this clonotype: With a much larger clone just one base away, this may be a read error. This chain links TRBV12-3 or TRBV12-4 with TRBJ2-5, with D unresolved. The CDR3 runs 15 residues. Deletions cut 11 bases from V and 0 bases from J, with 19 bases between. The CDR3: CAGTFKASNQETQYF. In DNA, the CDR3 is TGTGCCGGCACCTTTAAGGCCAGCAACCAAGAGACCCAGTACTTC.

This clonotype was observed many times. J is TRBJ2-5 and V is TRBV11-2, with a tentative D call TRBD1 (5 bases). The CDR3 sequence is 21 residues long. Deletions cut 0 bases from V and 2 bases from J, with 28 bases between. Germline lookup yields CDR1 SGHAT and CDR2 FQNNGV. DNA for the CDR3: TGTGCCAGCAGCTTAGAAGGGTTGAGACCAGGGCTCCCACGGGCACAAGAGACCCAGTACTTC. It translates to CASSLEGLRPGLPRAQETQYF.

This clonotype was seen repeatedly, ten times or more. The chain recombines TRBV28 with TRBJ1-2, with 7 nucleotides matching TRBD1. The J segment lost 8 bases and the V segment lost 5 bases, leaving 17 bases of the junction unmatched. From germline, CDR1 is MDHEN and CDR2 SYDVKM. The CDR3 length is 16 residues. This CDR3 is CASSGLRDSLIGGYTF. Written as DNA, the CDR3 is TGTGCCAGCAGTGGGCTACGGGACAGCCTAATCGGAGGCTACACCTTC.

This clonotype has a count of ten or more. The gene calls are TRBV28 and TRBJ1-2; D perhaps matches TRBD1 (5 bases). Germline loops: CDR1 MDHEN, CDR2 SYDVKM. This CDR3 spans 14 amino acids. V was shortened by 5 bases and J by 8 bases, with 18 bases between the two germline ends. Here the CDR3 DNA reads TGTGCCAGCAGTCGTCCCGGGACCGGGGGGGGCTACACCTTC. Encoded protein: CASSRPGTGGGYTF.